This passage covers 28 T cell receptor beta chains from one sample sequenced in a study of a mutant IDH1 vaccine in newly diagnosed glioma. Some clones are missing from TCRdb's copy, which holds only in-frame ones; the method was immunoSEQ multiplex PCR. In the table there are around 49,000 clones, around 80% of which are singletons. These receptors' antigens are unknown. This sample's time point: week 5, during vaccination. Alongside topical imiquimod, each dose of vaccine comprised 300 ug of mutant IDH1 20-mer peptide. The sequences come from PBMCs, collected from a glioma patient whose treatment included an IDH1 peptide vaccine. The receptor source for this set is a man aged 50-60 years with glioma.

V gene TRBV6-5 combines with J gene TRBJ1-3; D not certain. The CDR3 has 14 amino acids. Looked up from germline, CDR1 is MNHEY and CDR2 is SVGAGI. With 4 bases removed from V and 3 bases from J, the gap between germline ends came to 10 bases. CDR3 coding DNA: TGTGCCAGCAGTTTTGGCAGTTATGGAAACACCATATATTTT. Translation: CASSFGSYGNTIYF.

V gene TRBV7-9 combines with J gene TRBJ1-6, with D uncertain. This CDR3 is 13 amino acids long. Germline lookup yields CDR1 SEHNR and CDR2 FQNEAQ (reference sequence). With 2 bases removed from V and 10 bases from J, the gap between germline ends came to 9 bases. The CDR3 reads CASSLIGVSPLHF. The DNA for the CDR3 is TGTGCCAGCAGCTTAATCGGGGTATCACCCCTCCACTTT.

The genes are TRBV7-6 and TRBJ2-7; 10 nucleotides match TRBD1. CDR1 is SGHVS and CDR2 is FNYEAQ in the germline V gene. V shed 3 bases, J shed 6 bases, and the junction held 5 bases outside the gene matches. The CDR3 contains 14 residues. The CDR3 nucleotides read TGTGCCAGCAGCTTGACAGGGGGCAACTCCGAGCAGTACTTC. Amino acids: CASSLTGGNSEQYF.

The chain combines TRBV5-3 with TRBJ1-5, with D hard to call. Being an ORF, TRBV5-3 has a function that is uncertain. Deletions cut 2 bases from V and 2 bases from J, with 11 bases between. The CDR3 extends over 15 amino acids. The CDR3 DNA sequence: TGTGCCAGAAGCTTAAGTAGGGATGGCAATCAGCCCCAGCATTTT. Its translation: CARSLSRDGNQPQHF.

Here the CDR3 DNA reads TGTGCCAGCAGTTTATATGTTATATATGAGCAGTTCTTC. This encodes CASSLYVIYEQFF. The rearrangement joins TRBV28 to TRBJ2-1; D gene uncertain. This CDR3 comprises 13 residues. The ends were cut back, 1 base at V and 8 bases at J, with 9 bases in the middle. Germline V gene sequence: CDR1 MDHEN, CDR2 SYDVKM.

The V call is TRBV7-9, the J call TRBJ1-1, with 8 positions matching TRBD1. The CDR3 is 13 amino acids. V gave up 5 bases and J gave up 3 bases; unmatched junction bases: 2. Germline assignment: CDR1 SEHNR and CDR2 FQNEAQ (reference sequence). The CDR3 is CASSHRGDTEAFF. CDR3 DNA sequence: TGTGCCAGCAGCCACAGGGGGGACACTGAAGCTTTCTTT.

In DNA form, the CDR3 reads TGTGCCAGCAGCTTAGATTTAAGTGTACAGGACCGGTTCTTC. As protein: CASSLDLSVQDRFF. The J gene is TRBJ2-1, the V gene TRBV11-2; a weak D match, TRBD1 (5 bases). V dropped 0 bases and J dropped 15 bases, with 18 bases sitting between them. Germline V lookup: CDR1 SGHAT, CDR2 FQNNGV. This CDR3 is 14 amino acids long.

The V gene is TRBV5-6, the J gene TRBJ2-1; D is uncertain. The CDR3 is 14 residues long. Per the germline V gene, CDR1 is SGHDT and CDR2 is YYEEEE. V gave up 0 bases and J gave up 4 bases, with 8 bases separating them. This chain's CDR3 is CASSLERLYNEQFF. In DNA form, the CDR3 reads TGTGCCAGCAGCTTGGAGCGCCTGTACAATGAGCAGTTCTTC.

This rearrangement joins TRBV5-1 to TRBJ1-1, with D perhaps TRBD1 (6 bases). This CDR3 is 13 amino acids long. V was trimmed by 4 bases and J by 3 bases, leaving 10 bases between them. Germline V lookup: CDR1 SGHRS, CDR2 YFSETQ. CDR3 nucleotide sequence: TGCGCCAGCAGCCGGCAGGGGTACACTGAAGCTTTCTTT. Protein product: CASSRQGYTEAFF.

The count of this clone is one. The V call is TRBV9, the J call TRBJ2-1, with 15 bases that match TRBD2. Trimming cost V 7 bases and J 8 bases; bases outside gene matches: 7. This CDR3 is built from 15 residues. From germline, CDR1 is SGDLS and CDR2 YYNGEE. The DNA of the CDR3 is TGTGCCAGCCGTGGGACTAGCGGGGGGAGGGATGAGCAGTTCTTC. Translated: CASRGTSGGRDEQFF.

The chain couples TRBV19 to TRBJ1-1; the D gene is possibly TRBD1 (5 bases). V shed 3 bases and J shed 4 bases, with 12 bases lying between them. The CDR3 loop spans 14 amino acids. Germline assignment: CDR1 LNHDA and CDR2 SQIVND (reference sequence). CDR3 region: CASSIQGGGTEAFF. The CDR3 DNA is TGTGCCAGTAGTATTCAGGGTGGAGGCACTGAAGCTTTCTTT.

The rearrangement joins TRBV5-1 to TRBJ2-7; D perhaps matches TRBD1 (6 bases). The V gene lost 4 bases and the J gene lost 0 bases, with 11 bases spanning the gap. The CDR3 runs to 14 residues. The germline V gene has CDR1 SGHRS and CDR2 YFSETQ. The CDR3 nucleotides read TGCGCCAGCAGCCTACAGGGTAGCTCCTACGAGCAGTACTTC. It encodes CASSLQGSSYEQYF.

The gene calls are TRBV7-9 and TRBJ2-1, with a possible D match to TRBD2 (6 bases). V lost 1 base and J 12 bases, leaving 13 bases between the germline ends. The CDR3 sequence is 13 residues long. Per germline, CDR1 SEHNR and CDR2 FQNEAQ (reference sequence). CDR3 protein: CASSLGIGGGQFF. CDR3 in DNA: TGTGCCAGCAGCTTAGGGATCGGGGGTGGGCAGTTCTTC.

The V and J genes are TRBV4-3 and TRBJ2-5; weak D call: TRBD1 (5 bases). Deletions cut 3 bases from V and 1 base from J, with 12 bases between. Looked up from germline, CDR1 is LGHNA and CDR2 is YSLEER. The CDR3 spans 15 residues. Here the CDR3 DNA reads TGCGCCAGCAGCCATCCCCCAGGGTCCCAAGAGACCCAGTACTTC. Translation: CASSHPPGSQETQYF.

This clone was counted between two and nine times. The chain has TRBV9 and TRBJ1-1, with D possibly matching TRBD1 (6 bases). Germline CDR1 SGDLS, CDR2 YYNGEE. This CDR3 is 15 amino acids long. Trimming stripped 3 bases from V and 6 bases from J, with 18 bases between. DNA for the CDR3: TGTGCCAGCAGCGAATCACCCGACGGGGGCGCTGAAGCTTTCTTT. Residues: CASSESPDGGAEAFF.

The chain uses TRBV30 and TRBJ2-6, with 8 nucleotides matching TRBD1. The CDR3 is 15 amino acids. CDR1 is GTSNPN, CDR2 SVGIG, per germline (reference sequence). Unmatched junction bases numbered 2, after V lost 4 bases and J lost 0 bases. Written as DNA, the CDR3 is TGTGCCTGGAACAGGGGGTCCTCTGGGGCCAACGTCCTGACTTTC. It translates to CAWNRGSSGANVLTF.

The CDR3 region is CASTGTGYNEQFF. The CDR3 DNA follows: TGTGCCAGCACCGGGACAGGGTACAATGAGCAGTTCTTC. The genes are TRBV6-5 and TRBJ2-1; 9 bases match TRBD1. Germline V CDR1 and CDR2: MNHEY, SVGAGI. After removal of 7 bases from V and 4 bases from J, the junction contained 2 bases not matched to a gene. This CDR3 spans 13 amino acids.

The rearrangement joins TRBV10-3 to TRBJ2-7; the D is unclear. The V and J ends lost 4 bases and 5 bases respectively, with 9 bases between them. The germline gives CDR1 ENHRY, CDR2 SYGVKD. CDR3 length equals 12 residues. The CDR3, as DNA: TGTGCCATCAGTGTGGGCCAAAACGAGCAGTACTTC. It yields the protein CAISVGQNEQYF.

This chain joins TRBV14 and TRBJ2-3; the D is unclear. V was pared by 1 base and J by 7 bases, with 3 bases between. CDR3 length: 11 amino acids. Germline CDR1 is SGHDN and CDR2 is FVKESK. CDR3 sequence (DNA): TGTGCCAGCAGCCAAGGGTATACGCAGTATTTT. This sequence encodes CASSQGYTQYF.

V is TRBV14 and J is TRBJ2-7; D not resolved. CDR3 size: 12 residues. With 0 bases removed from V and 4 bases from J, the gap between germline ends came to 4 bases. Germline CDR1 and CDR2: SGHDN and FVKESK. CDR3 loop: CASSQEGYEQYF. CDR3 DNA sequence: TGTGCCAGCAGCCAAGAAGGTTACGAGCAGTACTTC.

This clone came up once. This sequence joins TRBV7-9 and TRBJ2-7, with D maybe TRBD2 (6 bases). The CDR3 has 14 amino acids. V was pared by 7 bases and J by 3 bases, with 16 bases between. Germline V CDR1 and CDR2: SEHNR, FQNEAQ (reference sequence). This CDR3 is CASTLTGESYEQYF. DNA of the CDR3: TGTGCCAGCACTCTAACGGGGGAAAGCTACGAGCAGTACTTC.

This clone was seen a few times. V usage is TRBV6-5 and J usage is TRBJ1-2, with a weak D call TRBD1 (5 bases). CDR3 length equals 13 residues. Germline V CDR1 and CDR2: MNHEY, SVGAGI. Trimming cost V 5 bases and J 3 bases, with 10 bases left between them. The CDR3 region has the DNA TGTGCCAGCAGTAAGGGGCAGGACTATGGCTACACCTTC. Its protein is CASSKGQDYGYTF.

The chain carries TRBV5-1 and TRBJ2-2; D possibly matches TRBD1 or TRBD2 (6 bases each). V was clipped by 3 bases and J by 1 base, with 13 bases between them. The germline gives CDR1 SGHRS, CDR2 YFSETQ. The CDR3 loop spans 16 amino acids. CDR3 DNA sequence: TGCGCCAGCAGCTCCGAGGGGGGCCGGAACACCGGGGAGCTGTTTTTT. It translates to CASSSEGGRNTGELFF.

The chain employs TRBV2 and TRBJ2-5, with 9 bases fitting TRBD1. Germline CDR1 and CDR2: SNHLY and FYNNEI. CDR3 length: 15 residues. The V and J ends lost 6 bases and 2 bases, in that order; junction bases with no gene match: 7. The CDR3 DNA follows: TGTGCCAGCAGAGGAAAACAGGGGGCTCAAGAGACCCAGTACTTC. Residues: CASRGKQGAQETQYF.

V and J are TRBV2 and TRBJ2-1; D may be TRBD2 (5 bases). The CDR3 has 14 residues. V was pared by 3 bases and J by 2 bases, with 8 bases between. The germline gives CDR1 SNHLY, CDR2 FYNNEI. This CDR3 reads CASSDSAAYNEQFF. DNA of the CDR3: TGTGCCAGCAGTGATAGCGCGGCCTACAATGAGCAGTTCTTC.

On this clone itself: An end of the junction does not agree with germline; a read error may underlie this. The CDR3 spells CASSVAPGRKWAF. The CDR3, as DNA: TGTGCCAGCAGCGTAGCTCCGGGGCGAAAGTGGGCCTTT. The gene calls are TRBV9 and TRBJ1-1; D perhaps matches TRBD1 (5 bases). This CDR3 is 13 amino acids long. The V gene's germline CDR1 is SGDLS and CDR2 YYNGEE.

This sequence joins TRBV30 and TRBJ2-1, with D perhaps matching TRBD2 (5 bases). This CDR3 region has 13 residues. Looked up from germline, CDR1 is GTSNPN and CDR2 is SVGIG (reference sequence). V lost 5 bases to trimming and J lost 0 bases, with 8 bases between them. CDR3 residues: CAWEGSSYNEQFF. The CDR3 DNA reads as TGTGCCTGGGAGGGAAGCTCCTACAATGAGCAGTTCTTC.

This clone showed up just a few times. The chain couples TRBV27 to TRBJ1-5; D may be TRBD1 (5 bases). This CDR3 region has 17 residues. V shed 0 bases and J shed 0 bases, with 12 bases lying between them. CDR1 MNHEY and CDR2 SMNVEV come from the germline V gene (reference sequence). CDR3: CASSLSGGRYSNQPQHF. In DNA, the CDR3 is TGTGCCAGCAGTTTATCCGGGGGGAGATATAGCAATCAGCCCCAGCATTTT.